The 3 T cell receptor beta chains given below trace back to one sample, sequenced in a study of CD8 T cells in ankylosing spondylitis. TCRdb analysed the 5' RACE reads with MiXCR anew, one entry per CDR3 protein. The sample lists approximately 220,000 distinct CDR3 sequences, more than 25% seen once, with 6.6% in the top ten. Input material: blood, either unsorted or a sorted T cell fraction (not recorded which). Receptors originate from a male donor with ankylosing spondylitis or in good health (not recorded which).

This clonotype was seen many times. The CDR3 nucleotides are TGCAGCGTTCTTCATGGCCAGCCGCCCTACGAGCAGTACTTC. Translating gives CSVLHGQPPYEQYF. The chain has TRBV29-1 and TRBJ2-7; no reliable D call. The CDR3 is made up of 14 amino acids. The germline V and J ends were trimmed by 5 bases and 2 bases, with 16 bases remaining between them. CDR1 and CDR2 from the germline V gene are SQVTM and ANQGSEA.

This clonotype showed up many times. The chain uses TRBV5-6 and TRBJ2-3; D unclear. The CDR3 is 11 amino acids. The germline V and J ends were trimmed by 4 bases and 4 bases, with 4 bases remaining between them. Germline CDR1 and CDR2: SGHDT and YYEEEE. DNA of the CDR3: TGTGCCAGCAGCACTGCAGATACGCAGTATTTT. Protein product: CASSTADTQYF.

The sample holds many counts of this clonotype. The DNA for the CDR3 is TGTGCCAGCAGTCTGACCGGCCCCACAGATACGCAGTATTTT. Translating it yields CASSLTGPTDTQYF. The chain has TRBV5-6 and TRBJ2-3; no firm D call. The CDR3 sequence is 14 residues long. Germline-derived CDR1 and CDR2 are SGHDT and YYEEEE. V was trimmed by 5 bases and J by 2 bases, leaving 12 bases between them.